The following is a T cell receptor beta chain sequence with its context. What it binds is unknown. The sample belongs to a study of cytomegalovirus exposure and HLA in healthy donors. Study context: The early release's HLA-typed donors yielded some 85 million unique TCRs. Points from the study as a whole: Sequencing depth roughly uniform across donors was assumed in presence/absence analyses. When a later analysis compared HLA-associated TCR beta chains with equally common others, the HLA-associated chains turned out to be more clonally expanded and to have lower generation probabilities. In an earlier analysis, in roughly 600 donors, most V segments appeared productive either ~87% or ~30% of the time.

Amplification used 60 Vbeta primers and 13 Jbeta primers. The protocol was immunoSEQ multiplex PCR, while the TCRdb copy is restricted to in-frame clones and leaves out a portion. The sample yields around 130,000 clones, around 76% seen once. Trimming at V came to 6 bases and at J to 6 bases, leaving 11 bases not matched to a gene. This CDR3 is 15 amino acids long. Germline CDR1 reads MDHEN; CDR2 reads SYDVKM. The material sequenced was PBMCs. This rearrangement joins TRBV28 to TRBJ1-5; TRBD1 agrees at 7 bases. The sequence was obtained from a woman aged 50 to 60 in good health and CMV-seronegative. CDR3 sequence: CASRTSTGVRQPQHF. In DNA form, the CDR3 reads TGTGCCAGCAGGACCTCTACAGGGGTTCGTCAGCCCCAGCATTTT.